This T cell receptor (beta chain) was profiled in a study of T cell repertoires in cytomegalovirus infection. Across the study: Public TCR beta signature analysis indicated the presence of both CMV infection and matching HLA type.

This CDR3 is 14 amino acids long. After removal of 5 bases from V and 11 bases from J, the junction contained 14 bases not matched to a gene. In germline, CDR1 is SGHAT, CDR2 FQDESV (reference sequence). From the reads, TCRdb called clonotypes with MiXCR, one entry per CDR3 protein. Here the sample spans around 740,000 distinct CDR3 sequences, less than 40% being singletons. Findings of the study overall: CMV-specific HLA-C-restricted TCR beta clonotypes dominated the ex vivo response. CMV carriers with the relevant HLA were identified by cumulative public TCR beta family frequency.

As regards this clonotype: Its specificity is not known.

This clonotype was obtained from a human donor in good health (CMV status not recorded). Some clones in this sample may be carry-over from other donors' samples. What was sequenced was PBMCs. This chain connects TRBV11-1 to TRBJ1-1, with 7 bases lining up with TRBD1. The CDR3 reads CASSNRQGRSGAFF. In DNA, the CDR3 is TGTGCCAGCAGCAACCGACAGGGACGTTCTGGGGCTTTCTTT. Variable domain in full (rest from reference TRBV11-1 and TRBJ1-1): EAEVAQSPRYKITEKSQAVAFWCDPISGHATLYWYRQILGQGPELLVQFQDESVVDDSQLPKDRFSAERLKGVDSTLKIQPAELGDSAMYLCASSNRQGRSGAFFGQGTRLTVV.